This entry lists 17 T cell receptor beta chains sequenced from one sample in a study of blood T cell repertoires in COVID-19. Produced via immunoSEQ multiplex PCR; TCRdb's table is partial and in-frame only. The sample contains 130,000 or so clones, about 80% of which appear only once. The specimen sequenced was peripheral blood. Receptor source: a woman aged 55-69 years with acute or convalescent COVID-19.

The J gene is TRBJ1-2, the V gene TRBV29-1; 7 bases agree with TRBD1. The V gene's germline CDR1 is SQVTM and CDR2 ANQGSEA. Unmatched junction bases numbered 15, after V lost 1 base and J lost 7 bases. The CDR3 loop spans 16 amino acids. The CDR3 sequence is CSVEVMTGTTSSGYTF. CDR3 in DNA: TGCAGCGTTGAAGTAATGACAGGGACCACCTCAAGTGGCTACACCTTC.

The CDR3 here is CASSKPSYEQYF. CDR3 DNA sequence: TGTGCCAGCAGCAAACCTTCCTACGAGCAGTACTTC. The rearrangement joins TRBV21-1 to TRBJ2-7; TRBD2 was called by the table and not checked on the DNA. TRBV21-1 is designated a pseudogene. This CDR3 spans 12 amino acids.

The chain uses TRBV12-5 and TRBJ1-2; 9 nucleotides line up with TRBD1. The CDR3 has 16 residues. Germline CDR1 and CDR2: LGHNT and FRNRAP. Trimming took 1 base from V and 2 from J; bases not matched to a gene: 5. The CDR3 reads CASGLEGQGPNYGYTF. The CDR3 DNA reads TGTGCTAGTGGTTTGGAGGGACAGGGCCCCAACTATGGCTACACCTTC.

CDR3 protein: CASSTPGTGVGTEAFF. The CDR3 nucleotides are TGTGCCAGCAGTACCCCCGGGACAGGGGTGGGCACTGAAGCTTTCTTT. V gene TRBV2 combines with J gene TRBJ1-1; 10 nucleotides match TRBD1. The V segment lost 5 bases and the J segment 4 bases; nucleotides outside the gene matches: 10. The CDR3 runs 16 residues. Germline CDR1 SNHLY, CDR2 FYNNEI. The complete variable domain, with remaining parts taken from reference TRBV2 and TRBJ1-1, reads EPEVTQTPSHQVTQMGQEVILRCVPISNHLYFYWYRQILGQKVEFLVSFYNNEISEKSEIFDDQFSVERPDGSNFTLKIRSTKLEDSAMYFCASSTPGTGVGTEAFFGQGTRLTVV.

The chain couples TRBV3-1 (or the pseudogene TRBV3-2) to TRBJ1-1; a possible D gene is TRBD1 (5 bases). Trimming took off 4 bases at V and 4 bases at J, with 16 bases between the two ends. Germline V gene sequence: CDR1 LGHDT, CDR2 YNNKEL (reference sequence). The CDR3 runs to 15 residues. The CDR3, as DNA: TGTGCCAGCAGCCTGAGTGGGGGGTCGACCACTGAAGCTTTCTTT. This encodes CASSLSGGSTTEAFF.

The V call is TRBV6-5, the J call TRBJ1-2; unclear D gene. CDR3 length: 13 residues. Germline values: CDR1 MNHEY, CDR2 SVGAGI. V was trimmed by 2 bases and J by 3 bases, leaving 7 bases between them. The DNA for the CDR3 is TGTGCCAGCAGTTACAGGCGGCACTATGGCTACACCTTC. This codes for CASSYRRHYGYTF.

The V call is TRBV12-3 or TRBV12-4, the J call TRBJ1-2; D gene unclear. Trimming removed 6 bases from V and 8 bases from J, with 16 bases in between. This CDR3 region has 13 residues. The CDR3 here is CASSLTTWEGYTF. The CDR3 DNA is TGTGCCAGCAGCCTGACCACCTGGGAGGGCTACACCTTC.

The rearrangement joins TRBV4-1 to TRBJ2-3, with 11 bases that match TRBD2. Trimming took 3 bases from V and 3 from J; bases not matched to a gene: 5. The CDR3 covers 16 residues. Germline CDR1 and CDR2: MGHRA and YSYEKL. DNA of the CDR3: TGCGCCAGCAGCCAGCCCTTAGCGGGGGGGACAGATACGCAGTATTTT. It specifies CASSQPLAGGTDTQYF.

The chain links TRBV27 to TRBJ2-3; 11 nucleotides match TRBD2. The CDR3 has 15 residues. Looked up from germline, CDR1 is MNHEY and CDR2 is SMNVEV (reference sequence). Trimming removed 5 bases from V and 2 bases from J; junction bases left unmatched: 3. CDR3: CASSGTSGITDTQYF. The CDR3 DNA reads as TGTGCCAGCAGTGGGACTAGCGGTATCACAGATACGCAGTATTTT.

This clone has a single count. Likely a read error: the CDR3 ends without its conserved phenylalanine or tryptophan. Because the CDR3's place on the DNA is in doubt, the DNA is left out and the CDR3 is given as listed by TCRdb. CDR3 region: CASSFSQVREV. The chain has TRBV5-6 and TRBJ1-2; the DNA was not used to check the table's D call, TRBD1. Germline V gives CDR1 SGHDT, CDR2 YYEEEE. The CDR3 adds up to 11 amino acids, both ends counted.

The J gene is TRBJ2-1, the V gene TRBV20-1; TRBD2 matches at 12 bases. The CDR3 is 16 residues long. CDR1 and CDR2 from the germline V gene are DFQATT and SNEGSKA (reference sequence). The ends lost 3 bases at V and 0 bases at J; junction bases unmatched: 3. The DNA of the CDR3 is TGCAGTGCTAGTAAGGGACTAGCGGGCTCCTACAATGAGCAGTTCTTC. It codes for CSASKGLAGSYNEQFF.

This clone occurred a few times. The chain joins TRBV6-6 to TRBJ1-6, with 7 bases fitting TRBD1. Per germline, CDR1 MNHNY and CDR2 SVGAGI (reference sequence). V was pared by 2 bases and J by 4 bases, with 5 bases of the junction left unmatched. The CDR3 extends over 16 amino acids. The CDR3 DNA reads as TGTGCCAGCAGTTACACAGGGGCCCGTTATAATTCACCCCTCCACTTT. This encodes CASSYTGARYNSPLHF.

The chain recombines TRBV9 with TRBJ1-2; no clear D gene. Deletions cut 5 bases from V and 8 bases from J, with 13 bases between. Germline V lookup: CDR1 SGDLS, CDR2 YYNGEE. This CDR3 region has 12 residues. As DNA, the CDR3 is TGTGCCAGCAGTCGTGAGGCAGAAGGCTACACCTTC. This sequence encodes CASSREAEGYTF.

The chain joins TRBV5-1 to TRBJ2-3; 9 bases line up with TRBD2. After removal of 0 bases from V and 1 base from J, the junction contained 3 bases not matched to a gene. Germline V gene data show CDR1 as SGHRS and CDR2 as YFSETQ. The CDR3 has 16 amino acids. This CDR3 is CASSLAQRGGTDTQYF. The CDR3 DNA follows: TGCGCCAGCAGCTTGGCCCAGCGGGGGGGCACAGATACGCAGTATTTT.

The rearrangement joins TRBV18 to TRBJ1-2; D is uncertain. Deletions cut 6 bases from V and 3 bases from J, with 8 bases between. Per germline, CDR1 KGHSH and CDR2 LQKENI. This CDR3 contains 12 residues. CDR3 residues: CASSGSHYGYTF. The CDR3 nucleotides are TGTGCCAGCTCTGGCAGTCACTATGGCTACACCTTC. The full variable domain, its missing parts supplied by reference TRBV18 and TRBJ1-2, is NAGVMQNPRHLVRRRGQEARLRCSPMKGHSHVYWYRQLPEEGLKFMVYLQKENIIDESGMPKERFSAEFPKEGPSILRIQQVVRGDSAAYFCASSGSHYGYTFGSGTRLTVV.

This chain links TRBV24-1 with TRBJ1-5; 8 nucleotides align to TRBD1. J lost 4 bases, V lost 4 bases, and 5 bases had no gene match. Germline CDR1 reads KGHDR; CDR2 reads SFDVKD. The CDR3 covers 15 residues. For the CDR3, the DNA is TGTGCCACCAGTGAGGCCAGGGGGCAAAATCAGCCCCAGCATTTT. Translated: CATSEARGQNQPQHF.

This chain joins TRBV3-1 (or the pseudogene TRBV3-2) and TRBJ2-2; 7 nucleotides match TRBD1. With 5 bases clipped from V and 3 bases from J, the junction kept 6 bases outside the gene matches. The CDR3 is 15 amino acids. Per germline, CDR1 LGHDT and CDR2 YNNKEL (reference sequence). The CDR3 is CASSETGLYTGELFF. DNA of the CDR3: TGTGCCAGCAGCGAGACAGGGTTATACACCGGGGAGCTGTTTTTT.